This entry is about one TCR beta chain. The antigen remains undetermined. In every patient, relapse followed autologous stem cell transplantation, while exposure to brentuximab vedotin differed. From thawed PBMCs, CD4+ T cells were purified using magnetic negative selection. These data originate in a study of PD-1 blockade in classical Hodgkin lymphoma. Study results and limitations: In CD4+ cells, TCR diversity went up significantly by C4D1, but in CD8+ cells it did not. Patients were excluded if nivolumab began under 1 year after ASCT (the autologous transplant). Baseline diversity in complete responders resembled that of newly diagnosed patients.

Using immunoSEQ multiplex PCR, the repertoire was profiled, and TCRdb retains in-frame clones only, with some absent. The sample carries tens of thousands of clones, about 74% recorded once. The source material was CD4+ T cells from blood, sampled at baseline. The TCR was taken from a human donor with classical Hodgkin lymphoma.

The DNA of the CDR3 is TGTGCCAGTACCCTGGACAGGGGGCTCACTGAAGCTTTCTTT. This gives the protein CASTLDRGLTEAFF. The V gene is TRBV19, the J gene TRBJ1-1; 11 nucleotides line up with TRBD1. The junction had 5 bases not matched to a gene; V was cut back by 7 bases and J by 4 bases. Germline V gene sequence: CDR1 LNHDA, CDR2 SQIVND (reference sequence). There are 14 residues in the CDR3.